This T cell receptor beta chain derives from a study of CD8 T cells in Susac syndrome. RNA totalling roughly 0.45 to 1 ug underwent reverse transcription with random hexamers. With immunoSEQ multiplex PCR, TCR beta CDR3 was amplified across 54 Vbeta and 13 Jbeta. TCRdb called the immunoSEQ multiplex PCR reads again in MiXCR, with one record for every CDR3 protein. This table holds about 190,000 distinct CDR3 sequences, 95% found once. This CDR3 is 13 amino acids long. CDR1 and CDR2 (germline): LGHDT, YNNKEL (reference sequence). Trimming took 5 bases from V and 2 from J, leaving 8 bases between them. Sequencing of TCR beta was undertaken in CD8+ and CD4+ T cells derived from blood. The CD8+ and CD4+ T cells were isolated magnetically using a negative isolation approach, whereas the TEMRA cells were enriched by FACS.

This clonotype was sampled from a human donor in good health. The gene calls are TRBV3-1 and TRBJ2-3; D uncertain. The sequencing sample was made of CD4+ T cells from PBMCs. This CDR3 reads CASSAQTTDTQYF. CDR3 DNA: TGTGCCAGCAGCGCTCAGACCACAGATACGCAGTATTTT.